A single sample is the source of the 13 T cell receptor beta chains below, sequenced in a study of T cell responses to AZD1222 COVID-19 vaccine. Profiling relied on immunoSEQ multiplex PCR, and the TCRdb table lists in-frame clones only, not all of them. This sample yields about 180,000 clones, of which 85% to 90% are seen a single time; about 0.49% belongs to the top ten. This specimen was peripheral blood, taken on day 0 of AZD1222 vaccination. The source of these receptors is an adult in good health.

CDR3 bases: TGTGCCAGCAGGCCGCCCGGGGGGCTAGGGGAGCAGTACTTC. It codes for CASRPPGGLGEQYF. V usage is TRBV6-5 and J usage is TRBJ2-7; TRBD2 might be the D (7 bases). The CDR3 sequence is 14 residues long. Trimming pared 6 bases from V and 7 bases from J, leaving 19 bases between. The V gene's germline CDR1 is MNHEY and CDR2 SVGAGI.

The chain has TRBV6-5 and TRBJ1-6; D ambiguous. Germline V CDR1 and CDR2: MNHEY, SVGAGI. This CDR3 has 12 amino acids. V was clipped by 4 bases and J by 8 bases, with 6 bases between them. In DNA, the CDR3 is TGTGCCAGCAGTTTACCGTATTCACCCCTCCACTTT. Translation: CASSLPYSPLHF.

V and J are TRBV15 and TRBJ1-3, with D unclear. The germline V gene encodes CDR1 LNHNV and CDR2 YYDKDF (reference sequence). There are 16 residues in the CDR3. V was pared by 4 bases and J by 2 bases, with 15 bases between. The CDR3 loop reads CATSIETGVTGNTIYF. In nucleotides, the CDR3 is TGTGCCACCAGCATCGAGACCGGGGTGACTGGAAACACCATATATTTT.

This clone was picked up one time. The V gene is TRBV4-1, the J gene TRBJ2-7; 8 bases agree with TRBD2. In germline, CDR1 is MGHRA, CDR2 YSYEKL. The CDR3 consists of 15 residues. Trimming removed 0 bases from V and 6 bases from J; junction bases left unmatched: 7. This CDR3 reads CASSQDRREVFEQYF. CDR3 DNA: TGCGCCAGCAGCCAAGATCGGCGGGAGGTTTTCGAGCAGTACTTC.

This clone has a handful of counts. V is TRBV2 and J is TRBJ2-5; D is unclear. The CDR3 runs to 14 residues. The germline gives CDR1 SNHLY, CDR2 FYNNEI. V was shortened by 3 bases and J by 1 base, with 9 bases between the two germline ends. The DNA of the CDR3 is TGTGCCAGCAGTGAGAAACGTACCCAAGAGACCCAGTACTTC. Translating gives CASSEKRTQETQYF. The complete variable domain, with remaining parts taken from reference TRBV2 and TRBJ2-5, reads EPEVTQTPSHQVTQMGQEVILRCVPISNHLYFYWYRQILGQKVEFLVSFYNNEISEKSEIFDDQFSVERPDGSNFTLKIRSTKLEDSAMYFCASSEKRTQETQYFGPGTRLLVL.

This rearrangement joins TRBV2 to TRBJ1-1, with 11 bases fitting TRBD1. CDR3 size: 17 residues. V gave up 5 bases and J gave up 4 bases; unmatched junction bases: 12. Looked up from germline, CDR1 is SNHLY and CDR2 is FYNNEI. The CDR3 DNA is TGTGCCAGCAGTCCAATAGGACAGGGGGCGCGAGGCACTGAAGCTTTCTTT. The encoded protein is CASSPIGQGARGTEAFF.

The chain couples TRBV9 to TRBJ1-2, with TRBD1 as a possible D gene (5 bases). Germline values: CDR1 SGDLS, CDR2 YYNGEE. V was cut by 0 bases and J by 5 bases, with 11 bases left in between. This CDR3 contains 14 residues. The CDR3 spells CASSVGGEGYGYTF. The CDR3 DNA reads TGTGCCAGCAGCGTAGGGGGCGAAGGGTATGGCTACACCTTC.

The chain has TRBV3-1 (or the pseudogene TRBV3-2) and TRBJ1-4, with 7 bases aligning to TRBD1. In germline, CDR1 is LGHDT, CDR2 YNNKEL (reference sequence). There are 15 residues in the CDR3. V lost 3 bases, J lost 4 bases, and 5 bases stayed unmatched. In nucleotides, the CDR3 is TGTGCCAGCAGCCACCACAGGGGCTATAATGAAAAACTGTTTTTT. Residues: CASSHHRGYNEKLFF.

The chain carries TRBV3-1 (or the pseudogene TRBV3-2) and TRBJ2-7, with 9 bases lining up with TRBD1. V was pared by 4 bases and J by 5 bases, with 3 bases of the junction left unmatched. Germline-derived CDR1 and CDR2 are LGHDT and YNNKEL (reference sequence). The CDR3 contains 13 residues. The CDR3 is CASSPGQGHEQYF. In nucleotides, the CDR3 is TGTGCCAGCAGCCCGGGACAGGGCCACGAGCAGTACTTC.

This chain uses TRBV10-2 with TRBJ1-1; weak D call: TRBD1 (6 bases). V lost 10 bases, J lost 0 bases, and 21 bases lay in between. Per germline, CDR1 WSHSY and CDR2 SAAADI. CDR3 size: 16 residues. Here the CDR3 reads CATTDTGMGMNTEAFF. The CDR3 region has the DNA TGCGCCACCACGGATACAGGGATGGGAATGAACACTGAAGCTTTCTTT.

This clone was seen once. The V gene is TRBV5-1, the J gene TRBJ1-2, with D hard to call. The CDR3 is 14 amino acids. The V end lost 0 bases, the J end lost 2 bases, and 8 bases lay between the germline ends. Looked up from germline, CDR1 is SGHRS and CDR2 is YFSETQ. The CDR3 DNA is TGCGCCAGCAGCTTGGGGGTGACGAACTATGGCTACACCTTC. As protein: CASSLGVTNYGYTF. The whole variable domain, filled in from reference TRBV5-1 and TRBJ1-2, reads KAGVTQTPRYLIKTRGQQVTLSCSPISGHRSVSWYQQTPGQGLQFLFEYFSETQRNKGNFPGRFSGRQFSNSRSEMNVSTLELGDSALYLCASSLGVTNYGYTFGSGTRLTVV.

The table lists this clone with a count of one. The rearrangement uses TRBV18 and TRBJ2-2, with 7 bases lining up with TRBD1. The J segment lost 1 base and the V segment lost 1 base, leaving 6 bases of the junction unmatched. The CDR3 is made up of 17 amino acids. Germline V gene sequence: CDR1 KGHSH, CDR2 LQKENI. The CDR3 sequence: CASSPLRTGLNTGELFF. The CDR3 DNA reads as TGTGCCAGCTCACCACTTAGGACAGGACTGAACACCGGGGAGCTGTTTTTT.

CDR3 region: CASIQPYEQYF. CDR3 DNA sequence: TGTGCCAGTATACAGCCCTACGAGCAGTACTTC. The gene calls are TRBV19 and TRBJ2-7; D not certain. The CDR3 has 11 residues. V was cut by 7 bases and J by 2 bases, with 6 bases left in between. CDR1 and CDR2 from the germline V gene are LNHDA and SQIVND (reference sequence). Supplemented by reference TRBV19 and TRBJ2-7, the full variable domain reads DGGITQSPKYLFRKEGQNVTLSCEQNLNHDAMYWYRQDPGQGLRLIYYSQIVNDFQKGDIAEGYSVSREKKESFPLTVTSAQKNPTAFYLCASIQPYEQYFGPGTRLTVT.